The clone carrying this T cell receptor (beta chain) has only a few counts. Antigen specificity is unknown. CDR3 length: 16 amino acids. Germline values: CDR1 SEHNR, CDR2 FQNEAQ (reference sequence). V shed 0 bases and J 6 bases; nucleotides not matched to a gene: 6. These data belong to a study of T cell repertoires in cytomegalovirus infection. Whole-study context: Selected CMV epitopes included recently identified HLA-C-restricted ones as well as well-studied HLA-B-restricted ones.

Study results and caveats: CMV carriers with the relevant HLA were identified by cumulative public TCR beta family frequency.

TCRdb recomputed calls from the reads with MiXCR, one row per CDR3 protein. The sample includes about 770,000 distinct CDR3 sequences, 25% to 30% of them seen just once. The chain combines TRBV7-9 with TRBJ1-2; 11 bases are shared with TRBD1. The sequences come from cultured CD8+ T cells from PBMCs, collected from culture after CMV antigen stimulation. The source is a human donor in good health (CMV status not recorded). Some clones in this sample may be carry-over from other donors' samples. For the CDR3, the DNA is TGTGCCAGCAGCTTAGCCGTCGGACAGGGGGCGGATGGCTACACCTTC. Encoded protein: CASSLAVGQGADGYTF.